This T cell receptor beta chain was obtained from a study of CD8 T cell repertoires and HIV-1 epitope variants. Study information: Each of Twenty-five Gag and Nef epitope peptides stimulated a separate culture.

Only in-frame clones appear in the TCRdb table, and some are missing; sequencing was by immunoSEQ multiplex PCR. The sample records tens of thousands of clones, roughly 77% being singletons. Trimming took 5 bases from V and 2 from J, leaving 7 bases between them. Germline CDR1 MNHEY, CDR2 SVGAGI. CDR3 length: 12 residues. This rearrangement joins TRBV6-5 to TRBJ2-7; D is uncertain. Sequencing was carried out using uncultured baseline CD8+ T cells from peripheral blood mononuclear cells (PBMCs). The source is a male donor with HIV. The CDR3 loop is CASSPSPYEQYF. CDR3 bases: TGTGCCAGCAGTCCCTCCCCCTACGAGCAGTACTTC.